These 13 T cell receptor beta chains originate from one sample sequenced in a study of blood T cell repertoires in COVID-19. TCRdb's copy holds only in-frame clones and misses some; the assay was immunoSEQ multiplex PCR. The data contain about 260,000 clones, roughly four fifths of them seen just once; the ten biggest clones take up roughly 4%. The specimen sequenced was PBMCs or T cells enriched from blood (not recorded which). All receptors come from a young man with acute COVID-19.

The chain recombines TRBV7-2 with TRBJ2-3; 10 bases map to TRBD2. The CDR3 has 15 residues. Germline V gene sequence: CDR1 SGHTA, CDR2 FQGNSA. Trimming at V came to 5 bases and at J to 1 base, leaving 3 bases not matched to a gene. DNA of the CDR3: TGTGCCAGCAGCGACGGGACTAGCGGCACAGATACGCAGTATTTT. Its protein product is CASSDGTSGTDTQYF.

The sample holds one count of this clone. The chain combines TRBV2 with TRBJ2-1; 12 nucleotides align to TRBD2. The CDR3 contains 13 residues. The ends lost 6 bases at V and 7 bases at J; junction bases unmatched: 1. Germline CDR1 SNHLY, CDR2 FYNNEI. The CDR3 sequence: CASSGTSGNEQFF. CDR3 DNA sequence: TGTGCCAGCAGCGGGACTAGCGGGAATGAGCAGTTCTTC.

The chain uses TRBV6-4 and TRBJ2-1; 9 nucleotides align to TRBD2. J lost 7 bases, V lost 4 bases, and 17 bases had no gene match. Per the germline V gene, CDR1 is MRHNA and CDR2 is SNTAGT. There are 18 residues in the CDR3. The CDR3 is CASSAVLVGTSPRNEQFF. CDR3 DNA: TGTGCCAGCAGTGCAGTTCTGGTGGGGACTAGCCCTCGAAATGAGCAGTTCTTC.

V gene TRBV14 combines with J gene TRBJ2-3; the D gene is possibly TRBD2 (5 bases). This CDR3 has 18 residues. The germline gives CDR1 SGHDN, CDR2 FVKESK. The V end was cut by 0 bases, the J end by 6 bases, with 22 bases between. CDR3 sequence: CASSQDGSRPGLADTQYF. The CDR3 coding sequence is TGTGCCAGCAGCCAAGATGGATCACGACCCGGGTTAGCGGATACGCAGTATTTT.

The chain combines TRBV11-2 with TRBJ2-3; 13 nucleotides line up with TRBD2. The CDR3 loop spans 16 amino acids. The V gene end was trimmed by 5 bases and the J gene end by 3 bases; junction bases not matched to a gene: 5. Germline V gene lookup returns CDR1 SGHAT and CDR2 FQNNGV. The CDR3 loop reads CASSKLAGGGTDTQYF. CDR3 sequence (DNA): TGTGCCAGCAGCAAACTAGCGGGAGGGGGGACAGATACGCAGTATTTT.

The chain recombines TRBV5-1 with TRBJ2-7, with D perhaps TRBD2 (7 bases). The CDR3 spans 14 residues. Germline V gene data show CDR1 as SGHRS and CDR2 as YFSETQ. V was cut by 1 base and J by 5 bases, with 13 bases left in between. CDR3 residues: CASSLKGGSHEQYV. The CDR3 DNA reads TGCGCCAGCAGCTTGAAGGGGGGGTCCCACGAGCAGTACGTC.

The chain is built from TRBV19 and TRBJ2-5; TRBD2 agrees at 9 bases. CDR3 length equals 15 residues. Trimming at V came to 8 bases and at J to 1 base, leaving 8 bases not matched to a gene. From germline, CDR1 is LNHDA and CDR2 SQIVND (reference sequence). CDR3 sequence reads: CASASGTSFQETQYF. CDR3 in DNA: TGTGCCAGTGCATCCGGGACTAGCTTCCAAGAGACCCAGTACTTC.

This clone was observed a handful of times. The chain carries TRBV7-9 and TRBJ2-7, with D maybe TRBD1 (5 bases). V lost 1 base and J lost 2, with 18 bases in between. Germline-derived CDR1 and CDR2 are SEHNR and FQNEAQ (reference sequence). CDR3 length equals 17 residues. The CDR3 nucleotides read TGTGCCAGCAGCTTAGAGGGGATAGGCGCAGCGACCTACGAGCAGTACGTC. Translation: CASSLEGIGAATYEQYV.

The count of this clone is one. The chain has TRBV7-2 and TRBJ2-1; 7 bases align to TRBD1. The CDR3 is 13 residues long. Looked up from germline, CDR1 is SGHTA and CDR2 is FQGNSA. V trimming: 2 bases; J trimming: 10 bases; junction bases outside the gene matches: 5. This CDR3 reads CASSLTPTGEQFF. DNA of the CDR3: TGTGCCAGCAGCTTAACCCCGACAGGGGAGCAGTTCTTC.

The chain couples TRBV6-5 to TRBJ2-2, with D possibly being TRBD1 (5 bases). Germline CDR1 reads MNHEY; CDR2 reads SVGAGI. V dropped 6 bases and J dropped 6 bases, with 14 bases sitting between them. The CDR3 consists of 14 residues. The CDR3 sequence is CASSLQGPAGELFF. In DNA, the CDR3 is TGTGCCAGCAGCCTCCAGGGTCCGGCCGGGGAGCTGTTTTTT.

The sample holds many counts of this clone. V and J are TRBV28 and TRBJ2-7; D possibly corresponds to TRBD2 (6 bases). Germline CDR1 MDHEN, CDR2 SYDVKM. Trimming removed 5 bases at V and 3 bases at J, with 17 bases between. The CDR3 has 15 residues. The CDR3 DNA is TGTGCCAGCAGTGGCCAGGAGGGGTTCCACTACGAGCAGTACGTC. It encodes CASSGQEGFHYEQYV.

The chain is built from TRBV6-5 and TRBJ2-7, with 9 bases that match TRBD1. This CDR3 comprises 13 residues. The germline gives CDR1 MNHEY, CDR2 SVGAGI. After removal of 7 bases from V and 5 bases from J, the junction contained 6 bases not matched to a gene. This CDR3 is CASTRTGENEQYV. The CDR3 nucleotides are TGTGCCAGCACCAGGACAGGGGAAAACGAGCAGTACGTC.

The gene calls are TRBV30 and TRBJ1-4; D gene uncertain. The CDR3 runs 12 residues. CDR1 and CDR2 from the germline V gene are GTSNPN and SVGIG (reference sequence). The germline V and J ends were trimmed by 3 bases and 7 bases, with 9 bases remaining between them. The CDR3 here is CAWSPRSEKLFF. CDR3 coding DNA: TGTGCCTGGAGCCCGAGGTCTGAAAAACTGTTTTTT.